A single sample gave rise to the 8 T cell receptor beta chains below, sequenced in a study of blood T cell repertoires in COVID-19. The assay was immunoSEQ multiplex PCR, and TCRdb's table has in-frame clones only and misses some. The data hold 210,000 or so clones, with around nine tenths observed a single time. Material: PBMCs or T cells enriched from blood (not recorded which). The origin of the receptors is a young woman who had been exposed to COVID-19.

The rearrangement joins TRBV27 to TRBJ1-3, with a possible D match to TRBD1 (6 bases). The CDR3 is 16 amino acids. V shed 6 bases and J shed 4 bases, with 19 bases lying between them. CDR1 and CDR2 (germline): MNHEY, SMNVEV (reference sequence). Here the CDR3 DNA reads TGTGCCAGCAGAAAGCAGGGACACGGCCCCGGAAACACCATATATTTT. It translates to CASRKQGHGPGNTIYF.

The chain joins TRBV12-5 to TRBJ2-5; D unclear. The V end was cut by 8 bases, the J end by 4 bases, with 17 bases between. The germline gives CDR1 LGHNT, CDR2 FRNRAP. This CDR3 contains 14 residues. CDR3 bases: TGTGCTAGTATGGCAGGCGAATTCACAGAGACCCAGTACTTC. Translating gives CASMAGEFTETQYF.

This sequence joins TRBV6-2 or TRBV6-3 and TRBJ1-1; D possibly corresponds to TRBD1 (5 bases). Trimming took 5 bases from V and 3 from J, leaving 13 bases between them. Germline V CDR1 and CDR2: MNHEY, SVGEGT. This CDR3 has 14 amino acids. The CDR3: CASSIYRGHTEAFF. CDR3 bases: TGTGCCAGCAGTATCTATAGGGGTCACACTGAAGCTTTCTTT.

The V gene is TRBV18, the J gene TRBJ2-5; D ambiguous. Germline CDR1 and CDR2: KGHSH and LQKENI. Trimming stripped 3 bases from V and 3 bases from J, with 11 bases between. This CDR3 comprises 14 residues. The CDR3 DNA is TGTGCCAGCTCACCCCCGACGGGTAAAGAGACCCAGTACTTC. Protein product: CASSPPTGKETQYF.

The rearrangement links TRBV30 to TRBJ2-5; no clear D gene. V was cut by 0 bases and J by 1 base, with 9 bases left in between. Germline V gene data show CDR1 as GTSNPN and CDR2 as SVGIG (reference sequence). The CDR3 consists of 14 residues. The DNA of the CDR3 is TGTGCCTGGAGTGTACCAAGAGTCCAAGAGACCCAGTACTTC. Residues: CAWSVPRVQETQYF.

The rearrangement joins TRBV27 to TRBJ1-2; TRBD1 matches at 7 bases. CDR1 is MNHEY and CDR2 is SMNVEV in the germline V gene (reference sequence). The CDR3 consists of 18 residues. V dropped 6 bases and J dropped 3; count of bases not matched to a gene: 19. Here the CDR3 reads CASRTLRGTEDSYYGYTF. CDR3 nucleotide sequence: TGTGCCAGCAGAACCCTCCGGGGGACAGAAGACTCCTACTATGGCTACACCTTC.

The V call is TRBV12-5, the J call TRBJ2-7, with TRBD1 matching over 7 bases. Germline CDR1 reads LGHNT; CDR2 reads FRNRAP. The junction had 7 bases not matched to a gene; V was cut back by 5 bases and J by 9 bases. This CDR3 is built from 12 residues. Written as DNA, the CDR3 is TGTGCTAGTGGTCGGGACAGAAAGTCGCAGTACTTC. Translated, it gives CASGRDRKSQYF.

The V and J genes are TRBV23-1 and TRBJ2-1; D unresolved. TRBV23-1 is annotated as an ORF whose role is uncertain. The CDR3 is 14 amino acids. Trimming stripped 4 bases from V and 2 bases from J, with 9 bases between. The CDR3 coding sequence is TGCGCCAGCAGTCCCGGGTCCCCCTACAATGAGCAGTTCTTC. It yields the protein CASSPGSPYNEQFF.